This TCR beta chain was captured by sequencing in a study of cytomegalovirus exposure and HLA in healthy donors. Study-level findings and limits: High sensitivity and specificity were reportedly achieved when the classifier diagnosed cytomegalovirus status. Exclusion as indistinguishable affected some V segments, including TRBV6-2 and TRBV6-3.

PCR primers comprised 60 Vbeta and 13 Jbeta primers. The method was immunoSEQ multiplex PCR; TCRdb's version includes in-frame clones alone and lacks a portion of them. The sample gives about 170,000 clones, around 78% of which show up once; more than 2% is in the top ten. The CDR3 runs to 16 residues. J gave up 3 bases and V 6 bases, and 13 bases lay outside the gene matches. The germline gives CDR1 MDHEN, CDR2 SYDVKM. About this clone itself: Its antigen remains unidentified.

Material: PBMCs. This sequence was found in a woman under 40 in good health and CMV-seropositive. This chain uses TRBV28 with TRBJ1-2; 7 bases line up with TRBD1. CDR3 coding DNA: TGTGCCAGCAGGCACCGACGAGGGCAGGGGGACTATGGCTACACCTTC. Translating gives CASRHRRGQGDYGYTF.